The present T cell receptor beta chain was sequenced within a study of cytomegalovirus exposure and HLA in healthy donors. Study-wide background: Unique TCRs from HLA-typed donors, 80 million to 100 million of them, were held in an early data release.

PCR used 60 Vbeta primers and 13 Jbeta primers. Clones were sequenced by immunoSEQ multiplex PCR, and TCRdb holds only the in-frame ones, with some missing. The table has 150,000 to 200,000 clones, 75% to 80% seen once; the top ten hold roughly an eighth. The CDR3 has 14 amino acids. The ends lost 4 bases at V and 2 bases at J; junction bases unmatched: 8. Germline CDR1 and CDR2: GTSNPN and SVGIG (reference sequence). Concerning this clone itself: Its antigen is as yet unknown.

Study conclusions and caveats: TCR beta chains numbering some 160 were designated cytomegalovirus-associated. A later analysis by the authors found several of the most significant clusters apparently linked to common viral pathogens. The presence/absence work took it that sequencing depth was about the same across donors.

The chain links TRBV30 to TRBJ2-7, with TRBD1 matching over 7 bases. The sample consisted of PBMCs. The receptor comes from a man between 50 and 59 years old in good health and CMV-seropositive. The CDR3 reads CAWKRDSKTYEQYF. DNA for the CDR3: TGTGCCTGGAAAAGGGACAGCAAAACCTACGAGCAGTACTTC.